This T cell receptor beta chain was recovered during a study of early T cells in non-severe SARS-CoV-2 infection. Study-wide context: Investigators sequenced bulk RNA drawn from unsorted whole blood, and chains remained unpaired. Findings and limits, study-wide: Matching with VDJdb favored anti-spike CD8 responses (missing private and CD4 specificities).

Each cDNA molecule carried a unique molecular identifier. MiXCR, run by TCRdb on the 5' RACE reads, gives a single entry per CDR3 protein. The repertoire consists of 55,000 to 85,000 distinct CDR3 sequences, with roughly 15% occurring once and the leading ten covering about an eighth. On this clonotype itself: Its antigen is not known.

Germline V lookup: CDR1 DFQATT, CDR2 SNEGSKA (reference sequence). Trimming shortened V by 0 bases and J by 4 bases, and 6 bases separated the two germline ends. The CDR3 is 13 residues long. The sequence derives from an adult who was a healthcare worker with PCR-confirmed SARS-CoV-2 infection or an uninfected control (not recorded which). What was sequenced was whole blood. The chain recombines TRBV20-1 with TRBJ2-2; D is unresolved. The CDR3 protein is CSARDSRTGELFF. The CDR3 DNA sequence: TGCAGTGCTAGAGATTCCCGCACCGGGGAGCTGTTTTTT.